This TCR beta chain was sequenced in a study of PD-L1 blockade in urothelial cancer. This clone was observed a few times. Clones were sequenced by immunoSEQ multiplex PCR, and TCRdb holds only the in-frame ones, with some missing. The sample yields about 80,000 clones, roughly 87% seen once. This TCR came from a woman aged 65 to 85 with urothelial cancer. Source: PBMCs, taken around atezolizumab (anti-PD-L1) treatment.

Written as DNA, the CDR3 is TGTGCCAGCAGCCGATGGCCAGGACAGGGGGACGGCATGCCCCAGCATTTT. Protein sequence: CASSRWPGQGDGMPQHF. This rearrangement joins TRBV7-9 to TRBJ1-5; 10 bases agree with TRBD1. CDR3 length: 17 residues. Trimming removed 5 bases from V and 9 bases from J; junction bases left unmatched: 16. CDR1 and CDR2 from the germline V gene are SEHNR and FQNEAQ (reference sequence).